A single sample gave rise to the 28 T cell receptor beta chains below, sequenced in a study of a mutant IDH1 vaccine in newly diagnosed glioma. Regarding time point: week 23, last vaccination. Each dose delivered 300 ug of mutant IDH1 20-mer peptide subcutaneously with imiquimod. These TCRs are of unknown antigen specificity. Assay used: immunoSEQ multiplex PCR; TCRdb lists only in-frame clones, some missing. The sample has around 40,000 clones, approximately 76% seen once. Sequencing was performed on PBMCs, taken from a glioma patient whose treatment included an IDH1 peptide vaccine. Receptor source: a man in his fifties or sixties with glioma.

The chain is built from TRBV27 and TRBJ1-4; possibly TRBD1 for D (5 bases). V lost 8 bases to trimming and J lost 9 bases, with 19 bases between them. The CDR3 consists of 14 residues. Germline V gene data show CDR1 as MNHEY and CDR2 as SMNVEV (reference sequence). DNA of the CDR3: TGTGCCAGCTCCGTAAGGCAGGGAGTGAAAAAACTGTTTTTT. This gives the protein CASSVRQGVKKLFF.

This rearrangement joins TRBV2 to TRBJ1-5; 7 bases agree with TRBD1. V was clipped by 7 bases and J by 6 bases; unmatched bases: 9. Germline V gene sequence: CDR1 SNHLY, CDR2 FYNNEI. The CDR3 is made up of 14 amino acids. The CDR3 nucleotides read TGTGCCAGCAACTACGCAGGGGGAGGTCAGCCCCAGCATTTT. Amino acid sequence: CASNYAGGGQPQHF.

This chain links TRBV7-9 with TRBJ2-7, with TRBD2 matching 9 bases. V lost 4 bases to trimming and J lost 3 bases; unmatched junction nucleotides: 10. CDR3 length: 16 amino acids. Germline CDR1 and CDR2: SEHNR and FQNEAQ (reference sequence). The DNA of the CDR3 is TGTGCCAGCAGCTCCTCTAGCGGGATGTTGAACTACGAGCAGTACTTC. This sequence encodes CASSSSSGMLNYEQYF.

The V call is TRBV18, the J call TRBJ2-7; D might be TRBD2 (7 bases). This CDR3 has 15 amino acids. Germline CDR1 is KGHSH and CDR2 is LQKENI. Trimming cost V 0 bases and J 7 bases, with 16 bases left between them. For the CDR3, the DNA is TGTGCCAGCTCACCACCAGGGGCGGGGGCAGGGGAGCAGTACTTC. Encoded protein: CASSPPGAGAGEQYF.

This chain uses TRBV30 with TRBJ1-5; D unresolved. Germline V gene lookup returns CDR1 GTSNPN and CDR2 SVGIG (reference sequence). The CDR3 consists of 14 residues. The CDR3 spells CAFGPPSFNQPQHF. The CDR3, as DNA: TGTGCTTTTGGGCCCCCCTCATTCAATCAGCCCCAGCATTTT.

The chain joins TRBV5-1 to TRBJ2-7; TRBD1 matches 7 bases. With V trimmed by 0 bases and J by 6 bases, 6 bases remained unmatched. Germline V CDR1 and CDR2: SGHRS, YFSETQ. The CDR3 is 14 amino acids. CDR3 sequence (DNA): TGCGCCAGCAGCTTGGTACCCGAGGGGGCCGAGCAGTACTTC. Translation: CASSLVPEGAEQYF.

The chain combines TRBV5-4 with TRBJ1-2, with D tentatively TRBD1 (6 bases). The CDR3 extends over 15 amino acids. The germline CDR1 and CDR2 sequences are SGHNT and YYREEE (reference sequence). Trimming took off 9 bases at V and 3 bases at J, with 21 bases between the two ends. The CDR3 sequence is CATFPTGGRDYGYTF. Written as DNA, the CDR3 is TGTGCCACCTTCCCCACGGGGGGGCGCGACTATGGCTACACCTTC.

This clone was detected a few times. V usage is TRBV15 and J usage is TRBJ1-1; D gene unclear. Per the germline V gene, CDR1 is LNHNV and CDR2 is YYDKDF (reference sequence). The CDR3 totals 15 residues. Trimming shortened V by 1 base and J by 3 bases, and 12 bases separated the two germline ends. This CDR3 reads CATSRGLPGDTEAFF. In DNA, the CDR3 is TGTGCCACCAGCAGAGGGCTCCCCGGGGACACTGAAGCTTTCTTT.

This clone came up a few times. The chain employs TRBV7-9 and TRBJ1-1, with D unclear. Trimming shortened V by 2 bases and J by 8 bases, and 6 bases separated the two germline ends. The CDR3 is 11 residues long. The germline V gene encodes CDR1 SEHNR and CDR2 FQNEAQ (reference sequence). CDR3 in amino acids: CASSLQGEAFF. In nucleotides, the CDR3 is TGTGCCAGCAGCTTACAAGGGGAAGCTTTCTTT. Full variable domain (rest looked up from reference TRBV7-9 and TRBJ1-1): DTGVSQNPRHKITKRGQNVTFRCDPISEHNRLYWYRQTLGQGPEFLTYFQNEAQLEKSRLLSDRFSAERPKGSFSTLEIQRTEQGDSAMYLCASSLQGEAFFGQGTRLTVV.

This clone appeared a few times. The CDR3 here is CATSRDETTEAFF. In DNA form, the CDR3 reads TGTGCCACCAGCAGAGATGAGACCACTGAAGCTTTCTTT. The chain combines TRBV15 with TRBJ1-1; D is uncertain. Germline V gives CDR1 LNHNV, CDR2 YYDKDF (reference sequence). This CDR3 has 13 residues. Trimming removed 0 bases at V and 4 bases at J, with 6 bases between.

The CDR3 nucleotides are TGTGCCACCAGCAGCGACAGGGCCTCTAGCACAGATACGCAGTATTTT. Translated: CATSSDRASSTDTQYF. V gene TRBV15 combines with J gene TRBJ2-3, with 7 nucleotides matching TRBD1. Germline V lookup: CDR1 LNHNV, CDR2 YYDKDF (reference sequence). The CDR3 is made up of 16 amino acids. J gave up 0 bases and V 3 bases, and 6 bases lay outside the gene matches.

This clone is a singleton in its sample. The CDR3 region is CASSDSVGLEQFF. CDR3 nucleotides: TGTGCCAGCAGTGACTCGGTGGGCTTAGAGCAGTTCTTC. The V call is TRBV6-4, the J call TRBJ2-1; the D is unclear. Germline CDR1 is MRHNA and CDR2 is SNTAGT. The CDR3 extends over 13 amino acids. The germline V and J ends were trimmed by 0 bases and 10 bases, with 10 bases remaining between them.

This rearrangement joins TRBV5-6 to TRBJ1-2; no definite D call. The CDR3 is 18 residues long. Germline V gene sequence: CDR1 SGHDT, CDR2 YYEEEE. The V and J ends lost 1 base and 1 base respectively, with 20 bases between them. The CDR3 DNA reads as TGTGCCAGCAGCTTGACCGCGAGAAGGGCAGCAAATAACTATGGCTACACCTTC. The encoded protein is CASSLTARRAANNYGYTF.

This clone was counted between two and nine times. The chain joins TRBV10-2 to TRBJ1-2; D is possibly TRBD1 (5 bases). Germline-derived CDR1 and CDR2 are WSHSY and SAAADI. The CDR3 totals 14 residues. The ends were cut back, 2 bases at V and 3 bases at J, with 10 bases in the middle. CDR3 nucleotides: TGCGCCAGCAGTGAGCCGGGACGATACTATGGCTACACCTTC. Translating it yields CASSEPGRYYGYTF.

The CDR3 DNA reads TGTGCCAGCAGTTTTAGGGAAAACAGGGAGATTGACGCAGATACGCAGTATTTT. This translates into CASSFRENREIDADTQYF. V usage is TRBV27 and J usage is TRBJ2-3; D possibly corresponds to TRBD1 (6 bases). V was cut by 3 bases and J by 4 bases, with 23 bases left in between. The germline V gene encodes CDR1 MNHEY and CDR2 SMNVEV (reference sequence). This CDR3 has 18 amino acids.

This clone was detected only a few times. The J gene is TRBJ1-1, the V gene TRBV18; a weak D match, TRBD1 (6 bases). The length of the CDR3 is 13 residues. V was cut by 5 bases and J by 3 bases, with 10 bases left in between. The germline V gene encodes CDR1 KGHSH and CDR2 LQKENI. Here the CDR3 DNA reads TGTGCCAGCTCATCCACAGGGCACACTGAAGCTTTCTTT. It specifies CASSSTGHTEAFF. The entire variable domain, with the rest obtained from reference TRBV18 and TRBJ1-1, is as follows: NAGVMQNPRHLVRRRGQEARLRCSPMKGHSHVYWYRQLPEEGLKFMVYLQKENIIDESGMPKERFSAEFPKEGPSILRIQQVVRGDSAAYFCASSSTGHTEAFFGQGTRLTVV.

V gene TRBV14 combines with J gene TRBJ2-3, with D hard to call. Deletions cut 1 base from V and 1 base from J, with 9 bases between. Germline V gene sequence: CDR1 SGHDN, CDR2 FVKESK. This CDR3 contains 15 residues. The CDR3 DNA sequence: TGTGCCAGCAGCCAAGCTCCAAGAGGCACAGATACGCAGTATTTT. Translating it yields CASSQAPRGTDTQYF.

This chain links TRBV6-1 with TRBJ2-5, with D perhaps matching TRBD2 (6 bases). The CDR3 runs to 14 residues. Trimming stripped 1 base from V and 4 bases from J, with 10 bases between. Germline V lookup: CDR1 MNHNS, CDR2 SASEGT. The CDR3 region has the DNA TGTGCCAGCAGTGAAGTGGGGGAGGCAGAGACCCAGTACTTC. This gives the protein CASSEVGEAETQYF.

The chain has TRBV7-2 and TRBJ2-7, with D possibly called TRBD1 or TRBD2 (6 bases each). Trimming removed 3 bases at V and 4 bases at J, with 22 bases between. Germline CDR1 and CDR2: SGHTA and FQGNSA. The CDR3 contains 17 residues. The chain's CDR3 is CASSFTSTWGAGYEQYF. The CDR3, as DNA: TGTGCCAGCAGCTTCACATCGACTTGGGGGGCCGGGTACGAGCAGTACTTC. Drawing the rest from reference TRBV7-2 and TRBJ2-7, the complete variable domain is GAGVSQSPSNKVTEKGKDVELRCDPISGHTALYWYRQSLGQGLEFLIYFQGNSAPDKSGLPSDRFSAERTGGSVSTLTIQRTQQEDSAVYLCASSFTSTWGAGYEQYFGPGTRLTVT.

The chain links TRBV2 to TRBJ1-5; D might be TRBD1 (6 bases). The CDR3 has 15 amino acids. V gave up 3 bases and J gave up 8 bases, with 17 bases separating them. Germline CDR1 SNHLY, CDR2 FYNNEI. This chain's CDR3 is CASSDDFGGLKPQHF. The CDR3 region has the DNA TGTGCCAGCAGTGATGACTTCGGGGGCTTGAAGCCCCAGCATTTT.

V and J are TRBV4-3 and TRBJ1-2, with D perhaps matching TRBD1 (5 bases). In germline, CDR1 is LGHNA, CDR2 YSLEER. V lost 2 bases to trimming and J lost 4 bases, with 8 bases between them. The CDR3 extends over 13 amino acids. The CDR3 region has the DNA TGCGCCAGCAGCCAACAGGGCACCTATGGCTACACCTTC. It specifies CASSQQGTYGYTF.

This chain joins TRBV6-1 and TRBJ2-1, with D possibly TRBD1 on 6 matching bases. The germline CDR1 and CDR2 sequences are MNHNS and SASEGT. The CDR3 has 13 residues. The CDR3, as DNA: TGTGCTCTTGGGACATACTCCGGCAATGAGCAGTTCTTC. Protein: CALGTYSGNEQFF.

This clone was detected only once. The CDR3 spells CASSVEGTGRETQYF. CDR3 coding DNA: TGTGCCAGCAGCGTAGAAGGGACAGGACGAGAGACCCAGTACTTC. V gene TRBV9 combines with J gene TRBJ2-5; the match to TRBD1 covers 8 bases. The J segment lost 4 bases and the V segment lost 0 bases, leaving 5 bases of the junction unmatched. Germline CDR1 is SGDLS and CDR2 is YYNGEE. CDR3 length equals 15 residues. Full variable domain (outside the CDR3, taken from reference TRBV9 and TRBJ2-5): DSGVTQTPKHLITATGQRVTLRCSPRSGDLSVYWYQQSLDQGLQFLIQYYNGEERAKGNILERFSAQQFPDLHSELNLSSLELGDSALYFCASSVEGTGRETQYFGPGTRLLVL.

This rearrangement joins TRBV25-1 to TRBJ1-1; D perhaps matches TRBD1 (5 bases). With 6 bases removed from V and 5 bases from J, the gap between germline ends came to 19 bases. This CDR3 has 15 residues. Germline CDR1 and CDR2: MGHDK and SYGVNS. The CDR3 nucleotides read TGTGCCAGCAGCCCCCCAGGGCTGGGGTTAACTGAAGCTTTCTTT. Translated, it gives CASSPPGLGLTEAFF.

This chain connects TRBV30 to TRBJ1-4; tentatively, D is TRBD1 (5 bases). Germline V gene lookup returns CDR1 GTSNPN and CDR2 SVGIG (reference sequence). Deletions cut 3 bases from V and 4 bases from J, with 15 bases between. This CDR3 spans 15 amino acids. CDR3 in amino acids: CAWRKGRTNNEKLFF. The CDR3 DNA sequence: TGTGCCTGGAGGAAGGGACGGACTAATAATGAAAAACTGTTTTTT.

The genes are TRBV10-3 and TRBJ1-1, with D unresolved. The CDR3 has 14 amino acids. Deletions cut 3 bases from V and 7 bases from J, with 15 bases between. Per germline, CDR1 ENHRY and CDR2 SYGVKD. In DNA, the CDR3 is TGTGCCATCAGTGATTTGGTTGAGGCCGATGAAGCTTTCTTT. Its translation: CAISDLVEADEAFF.

The genes are TRBV7-2 and TRBJ2-1; D is uncertain. The CDR3 spans 12 residues. The germline gives CDR1 SGHTA, CDR2 FQGNSA. Between the trimmed V and J ends, which lost 5 bases and 10 bases, there was a span of 12 bases. The CDR3 DNA sequence: TGTGCCAGCAGCCTCCAAATCCCGGAGCAGTTCTTC. Its translation is CASSLQIPEQFF.

The gene calls are TRBV7-2 and TRBJ2-7; D may correspond to TRBD1 or TRBD2 (5 bases each). This CDR3 has 15 amino acids. Germline V lookup: CDR1 SGHTA, CDR2 FQGNSA. The ends were cut back, 1 base at V and 0 bases at J, with 10 bases in the middle. The CDR3 spells CASSLGDPSSYEQYF. In nucleotides, the CDR3 is TGTGCCAGCAGCTTAGGGGACCCGAGCTCCTACGAGCAGTACTTC.